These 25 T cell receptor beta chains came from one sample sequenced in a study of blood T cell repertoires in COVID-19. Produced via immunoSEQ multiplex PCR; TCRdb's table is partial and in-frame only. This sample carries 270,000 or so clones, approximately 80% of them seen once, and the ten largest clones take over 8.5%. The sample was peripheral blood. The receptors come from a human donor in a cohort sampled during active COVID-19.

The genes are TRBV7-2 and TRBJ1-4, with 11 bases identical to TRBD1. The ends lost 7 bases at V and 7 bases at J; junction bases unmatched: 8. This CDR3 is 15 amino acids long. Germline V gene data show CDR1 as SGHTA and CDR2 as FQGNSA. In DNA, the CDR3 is TGTGCCAGCACCCAATGGGGACAGGGGGTTGAAAAACTGTTTTTT. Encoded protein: CASTQWGQGVEKLFF.

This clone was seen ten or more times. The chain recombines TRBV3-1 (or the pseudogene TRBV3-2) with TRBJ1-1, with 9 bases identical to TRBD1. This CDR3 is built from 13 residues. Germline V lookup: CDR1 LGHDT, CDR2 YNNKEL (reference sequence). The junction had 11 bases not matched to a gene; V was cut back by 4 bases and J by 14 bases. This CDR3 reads CASSRTGEGLGFF. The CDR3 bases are TGTGCCAGCAGCCGGACAGGGGAAGGGCTTGGCTTCTTT.

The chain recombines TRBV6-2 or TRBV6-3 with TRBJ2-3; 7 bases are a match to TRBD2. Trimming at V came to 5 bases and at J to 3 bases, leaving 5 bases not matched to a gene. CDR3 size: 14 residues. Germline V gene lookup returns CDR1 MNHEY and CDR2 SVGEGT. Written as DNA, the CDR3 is TGTGCCAGCAGTCGAGCGGGGAGGACAGATACGCAGTATTTT. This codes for CASSRAGRTDTQYF.

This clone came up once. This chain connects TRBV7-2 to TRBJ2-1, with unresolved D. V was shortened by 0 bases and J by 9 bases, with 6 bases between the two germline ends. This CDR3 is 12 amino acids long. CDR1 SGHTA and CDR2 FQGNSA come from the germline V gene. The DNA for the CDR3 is TGTGCCAGCAGCTTAGCAGAGTTTGAGCAGTTCTTC. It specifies CASSLAEFEQFF.

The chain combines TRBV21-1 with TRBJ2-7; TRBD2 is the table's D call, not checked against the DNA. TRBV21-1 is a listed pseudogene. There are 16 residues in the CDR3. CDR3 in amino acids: CASSKATSGDPYEQYF. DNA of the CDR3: TGTGCCAGCAGCAAAGCGACTAGCGGGGACCCCTACGAGCAGTACTTC.

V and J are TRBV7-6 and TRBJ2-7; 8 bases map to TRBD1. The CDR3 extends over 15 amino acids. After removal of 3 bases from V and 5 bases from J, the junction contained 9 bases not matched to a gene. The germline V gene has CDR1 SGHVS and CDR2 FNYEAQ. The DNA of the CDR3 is TGTGCCAGCAGCTTCCACCGGGACAGGATCAACGAGCAGTACTTC. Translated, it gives CASSFHRDRINEQYF.

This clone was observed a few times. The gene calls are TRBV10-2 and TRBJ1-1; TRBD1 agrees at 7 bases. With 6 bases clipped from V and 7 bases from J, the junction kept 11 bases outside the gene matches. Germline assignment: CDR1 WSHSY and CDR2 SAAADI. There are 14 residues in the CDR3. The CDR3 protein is CASSTRGQDNEAFF. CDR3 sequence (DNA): TGCGCCAGCAGCACACGCGGACAGGACAATGAAGCTTTCTTT.

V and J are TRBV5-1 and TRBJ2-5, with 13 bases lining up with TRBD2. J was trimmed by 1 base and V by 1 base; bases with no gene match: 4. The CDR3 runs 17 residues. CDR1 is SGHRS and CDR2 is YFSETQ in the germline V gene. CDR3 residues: CASSLRLAGGIQETQYF. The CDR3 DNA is TGCGCCAGCAGCTTGAGACTAGCGGGGGGAATCCAAGAGACCCAGTACTTC.

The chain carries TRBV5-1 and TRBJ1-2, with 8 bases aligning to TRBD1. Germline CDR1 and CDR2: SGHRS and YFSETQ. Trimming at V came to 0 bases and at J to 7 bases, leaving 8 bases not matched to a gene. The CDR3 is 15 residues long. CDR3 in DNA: TGCGCCAGCAGCTTGGAGGTGACAGGGGCGGGTGGCTACACCTTC. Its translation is CASSLEVTGAGGYTF.

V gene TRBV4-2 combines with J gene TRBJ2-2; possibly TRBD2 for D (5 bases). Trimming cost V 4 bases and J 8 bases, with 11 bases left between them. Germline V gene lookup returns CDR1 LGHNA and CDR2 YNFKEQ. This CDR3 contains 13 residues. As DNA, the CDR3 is TGTGCCAGCAGCCCGGAGAGGGCGGGGGAGCTGTTTTTT. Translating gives CASSPERAGELFF.

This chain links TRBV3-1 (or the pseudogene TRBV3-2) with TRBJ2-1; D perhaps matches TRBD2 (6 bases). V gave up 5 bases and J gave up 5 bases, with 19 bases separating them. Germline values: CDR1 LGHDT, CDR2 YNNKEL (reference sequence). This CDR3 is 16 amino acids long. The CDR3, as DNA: TGTGCCAGCAGCTCCACCGGGACTTTGGGGGACAATGAGCAGTTCTTC. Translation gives CASSSTGTLGDNEQFF.

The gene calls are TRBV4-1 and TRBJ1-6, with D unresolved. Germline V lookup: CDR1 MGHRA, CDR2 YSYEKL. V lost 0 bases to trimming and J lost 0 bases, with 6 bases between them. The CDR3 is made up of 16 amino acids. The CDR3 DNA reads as TGCGCCAGCAGCCAAGACTACAGCTCCTATAATTCACCCCTCCACTTT. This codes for CASSQDYSSYNSPLHF.

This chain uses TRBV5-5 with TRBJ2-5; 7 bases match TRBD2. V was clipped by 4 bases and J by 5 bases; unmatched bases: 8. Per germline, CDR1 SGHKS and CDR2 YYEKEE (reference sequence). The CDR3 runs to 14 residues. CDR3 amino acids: CASSERGTGETQYF. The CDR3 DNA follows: TGTGCCAGCAGCGAGCGGGGTACGGGGGAGACCCAGTACTTC.

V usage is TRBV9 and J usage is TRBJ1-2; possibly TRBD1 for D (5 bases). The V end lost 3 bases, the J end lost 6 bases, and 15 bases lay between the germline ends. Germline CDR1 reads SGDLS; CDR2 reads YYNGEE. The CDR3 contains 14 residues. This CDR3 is CASSEKQGWDGYTF. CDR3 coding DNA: TGTGCCAGCAGCGAGAAGCAGGGTTGGGATGGCTACACCTTC.

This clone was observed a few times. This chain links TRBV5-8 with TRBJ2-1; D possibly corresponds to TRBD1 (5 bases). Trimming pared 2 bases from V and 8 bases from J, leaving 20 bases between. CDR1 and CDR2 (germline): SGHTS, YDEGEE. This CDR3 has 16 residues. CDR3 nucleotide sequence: TGTGCCAGCAGCTTTGTTGGATCAGGGTTGTTCGATGAGCAGTTCTTC. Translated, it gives CASSFVGSGLFDEQFF.

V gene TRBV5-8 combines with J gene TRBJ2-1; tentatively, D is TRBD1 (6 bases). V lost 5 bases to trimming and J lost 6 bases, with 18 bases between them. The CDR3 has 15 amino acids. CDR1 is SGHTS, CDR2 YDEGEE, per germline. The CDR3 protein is CASSPQGLRGNEQFF. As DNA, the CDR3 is TGTGCCAGCAGTCCGCAGGGGCTCCGGGGCAATGAGCAGTTCTTC.

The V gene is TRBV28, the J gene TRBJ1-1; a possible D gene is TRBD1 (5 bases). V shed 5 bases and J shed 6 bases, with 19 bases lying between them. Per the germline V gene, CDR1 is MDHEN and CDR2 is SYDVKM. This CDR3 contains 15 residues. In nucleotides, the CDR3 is TGTGCCAGCAGTCCTGCAGGGAAGATATCATCTGAAGCTTTCTTT. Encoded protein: CASSPAGKISSEAFF.

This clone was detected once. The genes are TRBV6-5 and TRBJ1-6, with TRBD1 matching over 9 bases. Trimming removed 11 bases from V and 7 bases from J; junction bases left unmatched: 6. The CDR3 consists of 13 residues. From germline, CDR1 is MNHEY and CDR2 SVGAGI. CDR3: CAGAGQGNSPLHF. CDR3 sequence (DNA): TGTGCCGGGGCGGGACAGGGAAATTCACCCCTCCACTTT.

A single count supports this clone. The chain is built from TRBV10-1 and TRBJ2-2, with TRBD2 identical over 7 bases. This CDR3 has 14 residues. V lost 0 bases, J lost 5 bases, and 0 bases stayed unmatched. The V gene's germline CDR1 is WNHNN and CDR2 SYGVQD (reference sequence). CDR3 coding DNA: TGCGCCAGCAGTGAGTCGGGAGGGACCGGGGAGCTGTTTTTT. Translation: CASSESGGTGELFF.

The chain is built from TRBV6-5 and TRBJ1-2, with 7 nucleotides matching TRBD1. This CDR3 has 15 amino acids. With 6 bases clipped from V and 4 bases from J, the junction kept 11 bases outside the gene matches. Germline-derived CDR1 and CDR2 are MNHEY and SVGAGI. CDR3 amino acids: CASSRKYRGGYGYTF. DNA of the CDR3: TGTGCCAGCAGCAGAAAATACAGGGGAGGCTATGGCTACACCTTC.

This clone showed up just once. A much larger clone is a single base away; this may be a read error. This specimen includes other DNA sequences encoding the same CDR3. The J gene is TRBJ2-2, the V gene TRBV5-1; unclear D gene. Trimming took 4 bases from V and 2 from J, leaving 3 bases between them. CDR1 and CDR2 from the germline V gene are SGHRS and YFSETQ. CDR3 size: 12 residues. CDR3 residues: CASSLNTGELFF. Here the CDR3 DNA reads TGCGCCAGCAGCCTTAACACCGGGGAGCTGTTTTTT.

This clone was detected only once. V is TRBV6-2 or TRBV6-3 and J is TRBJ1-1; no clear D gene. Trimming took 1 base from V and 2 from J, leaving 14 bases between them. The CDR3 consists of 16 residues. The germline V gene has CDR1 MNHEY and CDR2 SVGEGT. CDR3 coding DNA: TGTGCCAGCAGTTACTACCCCTTCGTGGGCAACACTGAAGCTTTCTTT. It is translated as CASSYYPFVGNTEAFF.

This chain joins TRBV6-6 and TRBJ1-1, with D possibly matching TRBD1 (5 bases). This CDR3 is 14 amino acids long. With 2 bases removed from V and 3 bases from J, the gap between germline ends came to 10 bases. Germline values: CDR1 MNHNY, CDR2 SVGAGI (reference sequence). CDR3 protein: CASSYNRIDTEAFF. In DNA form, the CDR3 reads TGTGCCAGCAGTTACAACAGGATCGACACTGAAGCTTTCTTT.

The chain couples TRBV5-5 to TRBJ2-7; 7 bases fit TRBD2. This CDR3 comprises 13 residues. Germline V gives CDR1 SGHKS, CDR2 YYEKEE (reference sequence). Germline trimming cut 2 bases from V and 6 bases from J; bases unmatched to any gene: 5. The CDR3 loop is CASSFLGGGEQYF. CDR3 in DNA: TGTGCCAGCAGCTTTCTTGGGGGGGGCGAGCAGTACTTC.

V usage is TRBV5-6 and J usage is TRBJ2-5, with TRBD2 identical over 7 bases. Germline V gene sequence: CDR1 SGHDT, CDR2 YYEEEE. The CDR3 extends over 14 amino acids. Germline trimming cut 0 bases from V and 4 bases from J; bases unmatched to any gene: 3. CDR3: CASSLDLAVETQYF. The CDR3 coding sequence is TGTGCCAGCAGCTTGGATCTAGCGGTAGAGACCCAGTACTTC. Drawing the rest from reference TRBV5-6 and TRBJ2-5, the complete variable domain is DAGVTQSPTHLIKTRGQQVTLRCSPKSGHDTVSWYQQALGQGPQFIFQYYEEEERQRGNFPDRFSGHQFPNYSSELNVNALLLGDSALYLCASSLDLAVETQYFGPGTRLLVL.